The source of this T cell receptor (beta chain) is a study of cytomegalovirus exposure and HLA in healthy donors. Study-level points and caveats: When analyzed later, a missense DCLRE1C variant was found to be linked to TCR beta V- and J-gene trimming.

A single count supports this clone. Its antigen is as yet unknown. PCR involved 60 Vbeta and 13 Jbeta primers. Assay used: immunoSEQ multiplex PCR; TCRdb lists only in-frame clones, some missing. Counted here are over 65,000 clones, roughly 77% occurring once; the ten biggest clones make up approximately 15%. The CDR3 consists of 15 residues. CDR1 and CDR2 (germline): SGHRS, YFSETQ. After removal of 0 bases from V and 4 bases from J, the junction contained 3 bases not matched to a gene. The source of this sequence is a woman in her 40s in good health and CMV-seropositive. The chain has TRBV5-1 and TRBJ2-1; 8 positions match TRBD2. The sequencing input was PBMCs. For the CDR3, the DNA is TGCGCCAGCAGCTTGGTAGCGGGGAGATACAATGAGCAGTTCTTC. Translating it yields CASSLVAGRYNEQFF.